The source of this TCR beta chain is a study of early stage breast cancer tumors. Turning to the study itself: ER+/PR+/HER2- status applied to twelve of 16 invasive breast tumors. Invasive lobular carcinomas made up four of 12 ER+/PR+/HER2- tumors.

Sequenced by immunoSEQ multiplex PCR; TCRdb stores in-frame clones only, minus some. The sample lists over 8,500 clones, around 70% occurring once. There are a few counts of this clone. Its antigen remains unidentified. Roughly 18-50 mg of tissue was diced for each tumor. Looked up from germline, CDR1 is WSHSY and CDR2 is SAAADI. The V end was cut by 4 bases, the J end by 7 bases, with 10 bases between. This CDR3 is 13 amino acids long. General observations from the study: Tumors had approximately 2.4-fold higher T cell density than normal breast.

This TCR derives from a person aged 35 to 50 with breast cancer. The sample was breast tumor tissue. The chain recombines TRBV10-2 with TRBJ2-2; D not certain. The CDR3 bases are TGCGCCAGCAGTGGTACCCAGGTCGGGGAGCTGTTTTTT. It specifies CASSGTQVGELFF.